A single T cell receptor (beta chain) is shown here with its context. Its antigen is currently not known. No per-base quality is available; no much larger clone lies one base away. The sample is drawn from a study of blood T cell repertoires in COVID-19 (dated by TCRdb to 2020 to 2022). Looking at the study overall: Collaborator samples came from the United States, Italy and Spain and covered acute and convalescent phases of COVID-19. The prospective study material was composed of cDNA or gDNA derived from T cells, B-cell-depleted T cells, or PBMCs. Where HLA class I and class II types were available, the types were taken from metadata supplied by the sample provider, not from assay-based typing. The samples were drawn from the first 160 participants of the ongoing ImmuneRACE study and from about 1,200 subjects provided by 6 global collaborators. Sample metadata almost always included a de-identified subject ID, COVID-19 status, age in years and sex. The dataset comprised deeply sampled blood TCRbeta repertoires from subjects exposed to, actively infected with, or recovered from COVID-19. The repertoires were made available in a free public database intended to serve as a resource for research on the immune response to SARS-CoV-2. What the research found in general, with its limitations: The amount of clinical and demographic metadata varied by source and participant and was provided uncurated.

Participants in the prospective study were enrolled through a virtual design, were aged roughly 18 to 95 years, and lived in 24 United States geographic areas. To assign participants to cohorts, the prospective study relied on clinical history that participants themselves reported in a screening survey and a study questionnaire. Recovered participants in ImmuneRACE Cohort 3 were defined by two consecutive negative NP/OP PCR tests, clearance by a healthcare professional, or resolution of symptoms. In the prospective study, mobile phlebotomists collected whole blood, serum and a nasopharyngeal or oropharyngeal swab from each participant. Participants in the prospective study had the option to provide additional blood draws and questionnaires over an approximately 2-month period. Prospective study blood samples were shipped either frozen or at room temperature before DNA extraction. The immunoSEQ Assay, a bias-controlled multiplex PCR, was used to amplify TCRbeta CDR3 regions from genomic DNA. Regarding the original processing steps: Nucleated cell counts per sample were estimated from amplification of reference gene primers within the assay. To quantify the absolute abundance of each unique TCRbeta CDR3 rearrangement, sequence reads were collapsed and filtered. For each sample, productive Simpson clonality was calculated as the square root of Simpson's diversity index over productive rearrangements. This immuneACCESS table, as held by TCRdb, lists in-frame sequences with V and J called but not all clones. Of the missing ones, under half trace to an unresolved V gene in checked studies; the others have no known cause. The DNA was the basis for D and trimming; V, J and clone size are from that table. The sample data list some 170,000 clones, and 80% to 90% of these were observed just once. 13% to 15% of the sample goes to the ten largest clones.

The receptor was derived from a man aged 45-65 years who had recovered from COVID-19. Sequenced material: PBMCs or T cells enriched from blood (not recorded which).

The sequenced DNA is TGTGCCAGCTCACCTGGGGACAGGGACACCGGGGAGCTGTTTTTT. This sequence encodes CASSPGDRDTGELFF. The chain employs TRBV18 and TRBJ2-2; 9 central nucleotides agree with TRBD1. From its cysteine to its phenylalanine, the CDR3 spans 15 amino acids. Solely the CDR3 DNA is kept, with 45 bases framed from the first base. V loses 3 bases at its end and J loses 3 bases; junction bases beyond the gene matches: 2. CDR1 and CDR2 are drawn from the germline V gene: KGHSH, LQKENI.